The subject of this entry is one T cell receptor beta chain. This entry is derived from a study of cytomegalovirus exposure and HLA in healthy donors. The V gene's germline CDR1 is MNHEY and CDR2 SMNVEV (reference sequence). Trimming took 4 bases from V and 3 from J; bases not matched to a gene: 7. This CDR3 has 15 amino acids. The protocol was immunoSEQ multiplex PCR, while the TCRdb copy is restricted to in-frame clones and leaves out a portion. This table has about 56,000 clones, 93% appearing once. The genes are TRBV27 and TRBJ2-7, with 9 bases aligning to TRBD1. Sequencing used PBMCs. This receptor was identified in a woman under 30 in good health and CMV-seropositive. Here the CDR3 reads CASSSPGQGYYEQYF. The DNA for the CDR3 is TGTGCCAGCAGTTCTCCGGGACAGGGCTACTACGAGCAGTACTTC.